The clone carrying this T cell receptor (beta chain) was seen a handful of times. V was shortened by 4 bases and J by 2 bases, with 10 bases between the two germline ends. Germline CDR1 reads MNHEY; CDR2 reads SMNVEV (reference sequence). The CDR3 contains 14 residues. The data stem from a study of T-cell memory formation after mild COVID-19. TCRalpha and TCRbeta libraries used 5'RACE with constant-segment primers and UMIs. TCRdb called the 5' RACE reads again in MiXCR, with one record for every CDR3 protein. The data hold roughly 450,000 distinct CDR3 sequences, with around 17% observed a single time.

The chain combines TRBV27 with TRBJ2-3; D remains unclear. Sequences were obtained from PBMCs or a T cell subset sorted from them (not recorded which). This receptor was identified in a man aged 18 to 29 who had mild COVID-19 (a few samples of this study predate the infection). Cell type and time point are not known. The CDR3 DNA reads TGTGCCAGCAGTTCGTCTGGCGACACAGATACGCAGTATTTT. It encodes CASSSSGDTDTQYF.